Each of the 25 T cell receptor beta chains below was sequenced from the same sample in a study of blood T cell repertoires in COVID-19. Using immunoSEQ multiplex PCR, the repertoire was profiled, and TCRdb retains in-frame clones only, with some absent. The repertoire includes 130,000 to 150,000 clones, approximately 80% of them detected once, and about 1.8% sits in the top ten. The specimen was peripheral blood. These receptors came from a woman aged 60-70 years with acute or convalescent COVID-19.

This chain connects TRBV10-2 to TRBJ2-5; TRBD1 aligns across 8 bases. J was trimmed by 7 bases and V by 7 bases; bases with no gene match: 11. The CDR3 is 14 amino acids. Germline CDR1 WSHSY, CDR2 SAAADI. The chain's CDR3 is CASTSAGQVGTQYF. DNA of the CDR3: TGCGCCAGCACCTCTGCGGGACAGGTCGGGACCCAGTACTTC.

The genes are TRBV7-9 and TRBJ2-7; 13 bases map to TRBD2. The CDR3 consists of 18 residues. Trimming cost V 7 bases and J 6 bases; bases outside gene matches: 18. Germline V gene data show CDR1 as SEHNR and CDR2 as FQNEAQ (reference sequence). CDR3 protein: CASIPQGLAGTLTFEQYF. CDR3 coding DNA: TGTGCCAGCATTCCACAGGGACTAGCGGGAACTCTGACCTTCGAGCAGTACTTC.

V is TRBV7-8 and J is TRBJ2-7; tentative D call: TRBD1 (6 bases). The CDR3 consists of 15 residues. CDR1 and CDR2 (germline): SGHVS, FQNEAQ. Trimming removed 2 bases at V and 0 bases at J, with 11 bases between. The CDR3 is CASSLRWDNSYEQYF. Here the CDR3 DNA reads TGTGCCAGCAGCTTACGTTGGGACAACTCCTACGAGCAGTACTTC.

V and J are TRBV5-4 and TRBJ2-5; the D gene is possibly TRBD2 (6 bases). This CDR3 is 14 amino acids long. Between the trimmed V and J ends, which lost 1 base and 2 bases, there was a span of 9 bases. Germline V CDR1 and CDR2: SGHNT, YYREEE (reference sequence). The CDR3 reads CASSLIGGQETQYF. For the CDR3, the DNA is TGTGCCAGCAGCTTGATTGGAGGGCAAGAGACCCAGTACTTC.

This rearrangement joins TRBV28 to TRBJ2-7; 7 bases line up with TRBD1. V trimming: 7 bases; J trimming: 3 bases; junction bases outside the gene matches: 9. This CDR3 contains 14 residues. Germline CDR1 reads MDHEN; CDR2 reads SYDVKM. The CDR3: CASIPGTAFYEQYF. The CDR3 DNA follows: TGTGCCAGCATTCCAGGGACAGCTTTCTACGAGCAGTACTTC. Complete variable domain (other parts from reference TRBV28 and TRBJ2-7): DVKVTQSSRYLVKRTGEKVFLECVQDMDHENMFWYRQDPGLGLRLIYFSYDVKMKEKGDIPEGYSVSREKKERFSLILESASTNQTSMYLCASIPGTAFYEQYFGPGTRLTVT.

This clone turned up a few times. The chain recombines TRBV27 with TRBJ2-3; TRBD2 is a possible D gene (7 bases). CDR3 length: 17 amino acids. The V end lost 2 bases, the J end lost 5 bases, and 20 bases lay between the germline ends. Germline V gene data show CDR1 as MNHEY and CDR2 as SMNVEV (reference sequence). The CDR3 nucleotides are TGTGCCAGCAGTTTAAGTAGCGGACTGAGGGGGGGAGATACGCAGTATTTT. This translates into CASSLSSGLRGGDTQYF.

V gene TRBV6-5 combines with J gene TRBJ1-5; a weak D match, TRBD1 (5 bases). Germline-derived CDR1 and CDR2 are MNHEY and SVGAGI. The CDR3 extends over 15 amino acids. Deletions cut 2 bases from V and 14 bases from J, with 22 bases between. Written as DNA, the CDR3 is TGTGCCAGCAGTTACCCTAATGCTATACGGGGGGGGAAGCATTTT. It yields the protein CASSYPNAIRGGKHF.

V and J are TRBV14 and TRBJ1-5, with TRBD1 matching 7 bases. The trim removed 0 bases at V and 0 bases at J, leaving 14 bases unmatched. The CDR3 length is 20 residues. Germline CDR1 and CDR2: SGHDN and FVKESK. The CDR3 protein is CASSQDPLPYRGHSNQPQHF. CDR3 nucleotides: TGTGCCAGCAGCCAAGATCCCCTCCCCTACAGGGGCCATAGCAATCAGCCCCAGCATTTT.

The chain joins TRBV5-4 to TRBJ2-7, with a weak D call TRBD1 (7 bases). The length of the CDR3 is 16 residues. The germline CDR1 and CDR2 sequences are SGHNT and YYREEE (reference sequence). V shed 3 bases and J shed 0 bases, with 16 bases lying between them. In nucleotides, the CDR3 is TGTGCCAGCAGCTCTACGGCGGGGACAGCCTCCTACGAGCAGTACTTC. Translation: CASSSTAGTASYEQYF. Combining the CDR3 with reference TRBV5-4 and TRBJ2-7 gives the whole variable domain ETGVTQSPTHLIKTRGQQVTLRCSSQSGHNTVSWYQQALGQGPQFIFQYYREEENGRGNFPPRFSGLQFPNYSSELNVNALELDDSALYLCASSSTAGTASYEQYFGPGTRLTVT.

The V gene is TRBV9, the J gene TRBJ2-3, with 11 bases fitting TRBD2. CDR1 SGDLS and CDR2 YYNGEE come from the germline V gene. V trimming: 0 bases; J trimming: 2 bases; junction bases outside the gene matches: 2. This CDR3 contains 16 residues. CDR3 coding DNA: TGTGCCAGCAGCGTAGGACTAGCGGGAATCACAGATACGCAGTATTTT. This translates into CASSVGLAGITDTQYF.

The J gene is TRBJ2-7, the V gene TRBV6-5; weak D call: TRBD2 (5 bases). CDR3 length equals 15 residues. The germline CDR1 and CDR2 sequences are MNHEY and SVGAGI. V was clipped by 0 bases and J by 0 bases, with 9 bases between them. The CDR3 reads CASSYSTGSSYEQYF. The DNA for the CDR3 is TGTGCCAGCAGTTACTCGACGGGAAGCTCCTACGAGCAGTACTTC.

This chain links TRBV20-1 with TRBJ2-7, with 10 bases aligning to TRBD2. This CDR3 contains 19 residues. Germline V gene lookup returns CDR1 DFQATT and CDR2 SNEGSKA (reference sequence). The V and J ends lost 3 bases and 2 bases, in that order; junction bases with no gene match: 19. The CDR3 here is CSASKLSGRALGDPYEQYF. CDR3 DNA: TGCAGTGCTAGTAAACTCAGCGGGAGGGCCTTAGGGGACCCCTACGAGCAGTACTTC.

This clone was counted a single time. The chain carries TRBV7-2 and TRBJ1-2; D is unresolved. The CDR3 runs to 17 residues. V was pared by 0 bases and J by 6 bases, with 20 bases between. Germline lookup yields CDR1 SGHTA and CDR2 FQGNSA. CDR3 DNA: TGTGCCAGCAGCTTAGCAAGGAGGCTTGGACCCGAGCATGGCTACACCTTC. It codes for CASSLARRLGPEHGYTF.

On this clone: One end of the junction does not line up with germline, which may come from a read error. This chain connects TRBV5-1 to TRBJ1-4, with 7 bases matching TRBD1. The CDR3 is made up of 14 amino acids. Germline V gene sequence: CDR1 SGHRS, CDR2 YFSETQ. As DNA, the CDR3 is TGCGCCAGCAGCCAACGTCCCGGGACAGAGAGGGGGGTTTTT. As protein: CASSQRPGTERGVF.

The chain has TRBV9 and TRBJ2-1; 8 nucleotides match TRBD2. This CDR3 spans 16 amino acids. Germline CDR1 reads SGDLS; CDR2 reads YYNGEE. After removal of 0 bases from V and 3 bases from J, the junction contained 5 bases not matched to a gene. DNA of the CDR3: TGTGCCAGCAGCGTAGGGCGGGAGGCATACTACAATGAGCAGTTCTTC. Translating gives CASSVGREAYYNEQFF.

The gene calls are TRBV6-5 and TRBJ2-7, with D possibly being TRBD2 (5 bases). The CDR3 has 14 residues. V lost 2 bases and J lost 2, with 10 bases in between. The germline gives CDR1 MNHEY, CDR2 SVGAGI. The CDR3: CASSYGPGTYEQYF. The CDR3 DNA reads TGTGCCAGCAGTTACGGTCCGGGGACCTACGAGCAGTACTTC.

This sequence joins TRBV5-4 and TRBJ2-4; 12 bases line up with TRBD2. The CDR3 sequence is 16 residues long. Germline-derived CDR1 and CDR2 are SGHNT and YYREEE (reference sequence). Trimming removed 2 bases from V and 7 bases from J; junction bases left unmatched: 7. Written as DNA, the CDR3 is TGTGCCAGCAGCTTACCGACTAGCGGGAGTCACAACATTCAGTACTTC. This encodes CASSLPTSGSHNIQYF.

This clone has more than one count but fewer than ten. This chain's CDR3 is CASSLVWGTSGTRDEQFF. CDR3 bases: TGTGCCAGCAGCTTAGTATGGGGGACTAGCGGAACGAGGGATGAGCAGTTCTTC. This chain joins TRBV7-9 and TRBJ2-1; 11 bases map to TRBD2. The CDR3 runs to 18 residues. The V gene's germline CDR1 is SEHNR and CDR2 FQNEAQ (reference sequence). V was clipped by 1 base and J by 8 bases; unmatched bases: 13.

This clone occurred a few times. The chain employs TRBV27 and TRBJ2-1, with 13 nucleotides matching TRBD2. Germline V gene data show CDR1 as MNHEY and CDR2 as SMNVEV (reference sequence). J lost 8 bases, V lost 6 bases, and 16 bases had no gene match. The CDR3 extends over 18 amino acids. Here the CDR3 reads CASSHLLAGGPFRHEQFF. CDR3 DNA sequence: TGTGCCAGCAGCCATTTACTAGCGGGAGGGCCCTTCCGTCATGAGCAGTTCTTC.

The chain recombines TRBV24-1 with TRBJ2-2; TRBD1 might be the D (6 bases). Germline V gives CDR1 KGHDR, CDR2 SFDVKD. CDR3 length equals 15 residues. The V and J ends lost 5 bases and 4 bases respectively, with 13 bases between them. CDR3 DNA sequence: TGTGCCACCAGTGGCAGGGGCCAGAGCACCGGGGAGCTGTTTTTT. As protein: CATSGRGQSTGELFF.

The sample holds a few counts of this clone. The rearrangement uses TRBV30 and TRBJ1-6, with D unresolved. Looked up from germline, CDR1 is GTSNPN and CDR2 is SVGIG (reference sequence). V was trimmed by 2 bases and J by 5 bases, leaving 13 bases between them. The CDR3 runs 15 residues. This chain's CDR3 is CAWSPTGQHNSPLHF. CDR3 coding DNA: TGTGCCTGGAGTCCCACGGGTCAGCATAATTCACCCCTCCACTTT.

V usage is TRBV6-6 and J usage is TRBJ1-2, with 7 bases fitting TRBD1. Germline-derived CDR1 and CDR2 are MNHNY and SVGAGI (reference sequence). This CDR3 has 14 amino acids. Losses at the gene ends were 0 bases for V and 4 bases for J; bases not matched to a gene: 2. DNA of the CDR3: TGTGCCAGCAGTTACTCTGGGACAGCCTATGGCTACACCTTC. Protein sequence: CASSYSGTAYGYTF.

This chain connects TRBV6-5 to TRBJ2-1; D perhaps matches TRBD2 (6 bases). V was shortened by 5 bases and J by 5 bases, with 16 bases between the two germline ends. Germline CDR1 reads MNHEY; CDR2 reads SVGAGI. The length of the CDR3 is 15 residues. In DNA, the CDR3 is TGTGCCAGCAGTACAAATCCGGGACTGCACAATGAGCAGTTCTTC. Encoded protein: CASSTNPGLHNEQFF.

The V gene is TRBV4-1, the J gene TRBJ2-7, with D hard to call. Trimming shortened V by 0 bases and J by 5 bases, and 5 bases separated the two germline ends. The CDR3 totals 12 residues. Germline V gene data show CDR1 as MGHRA and CDR2 as YSYEKL. CDR3 sequence (DNA): TGCGCCAGCAGCCAAGATGAGGACGAGCAGTACTTC. This translates into CASSQDEDEQYF.

The chain carries TRBV19 and TRBJ2-1; 11 bases fit TRBD2. Per the germline V gene, CDR1 is LNHDA and CDR2 is SQIVND (reference sequence). V shed 6 bases, J shed 7 bases, and the junction held 5 bases outside the gene matches. The CDR3 extends over 14 amino acids. The CDR3 here is CASRLAGGRNEQFF. CDR3 DNA: TGTGCCAGTAGGTTAGCGGGAGGGCGAAATGAGCAGTTCTTC. The variable domain in full, with the rest retrieved from reference TRBV19 and TRBJ2-1, is DGGITQSPKYLFRKEGQNVTLSCEQNLNHDAMYWYRQDPGQGLRLIYYSQIVNDFQKGDIAEGYSVSREKKESFPLTVTSAQKNPTAFYLCASRLAGGRNEQFFGPGTRLTVL.